This TCR beta chain was obtained from a study of control samples from healthy donors and cancer patients. Deletions cut 4 bases from V and 4 bases from J, with 9 bases between. Germline loops: CDR1 SGHKS, CDR2 YYEKEE (reference sequence). The CDR3 length is 13 residues. The method was immunoSEQ multiplex PCR; TCRdb's version includes in-frame clones alone and lacks a portion of them. The sample has about 92,000 clones, around 80% seen once; the top ten hold around 9.1%. The receptor comes from a woman aged 60 to 75 in good health. V and J are TRBV5-5 and TRBJ1-5; D is perhaps TRBD1 (6 bases). The sequencing input was blood. The CDR3, as DNA: TGTGCCAGCAGCACCACAGGGAATCAGCCCCAGCATTTT. It encodes CASSTTGNQPQHF.